The T cell receptor beta chain described here comes from a study of human T cells and chemical hapten exposure. TCRdb reprocessed the RACE reads with MiXCR, giving one entry per CDR3 protein. The sample has some 330,000 distinct CDR3 sequences, over 5% seen once. This clonotype came up many times. Time point: pre-sensitization, week 0. Treatment here: therapeutic diphenylcyclopropenone sensitization with weekly scalp DPC. This CDR3 comprises 15 residues. V trimming: 0 bases; J trimming: 5 bases; junction bases outside the gene matches: 4. CDR1 LGHDT and CDR2 YNNKEL come from the germline V gene (reference sequence).

The chain has TRBV3-1 and TRBJ2-3, with 8 bases fitting TRBD2. The sequencing here drew on whole blood, taken in connection with sensitization to the hapten diphenylcyclopropenone (DPC). The sequence derives from a woman aged 18-35 years with alopecia areata. Some clones in this sample may be carry-over from other donors' samples. The CDR3 sequence: CASSQDSSGGDTQYF. The CDR3 DNA follows: TGTGCCAGCAGCCAAGATTCGAGCGGGGGAGATACGCAGTATTTT.